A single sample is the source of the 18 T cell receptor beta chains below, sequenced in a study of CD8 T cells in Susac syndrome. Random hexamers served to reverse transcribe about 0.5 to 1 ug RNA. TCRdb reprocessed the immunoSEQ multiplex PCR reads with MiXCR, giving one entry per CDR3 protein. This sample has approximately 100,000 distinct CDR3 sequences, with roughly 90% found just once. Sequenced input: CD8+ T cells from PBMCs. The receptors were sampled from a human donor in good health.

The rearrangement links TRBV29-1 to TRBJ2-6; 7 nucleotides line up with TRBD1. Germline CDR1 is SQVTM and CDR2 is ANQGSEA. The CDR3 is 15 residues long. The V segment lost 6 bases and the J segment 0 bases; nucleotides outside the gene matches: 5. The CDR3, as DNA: TGCAGCGTGTCGGGACAGCTCTCTGGGGCCAACGTCCTGACTTTC. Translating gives CSVSGQLSGANVLTF.

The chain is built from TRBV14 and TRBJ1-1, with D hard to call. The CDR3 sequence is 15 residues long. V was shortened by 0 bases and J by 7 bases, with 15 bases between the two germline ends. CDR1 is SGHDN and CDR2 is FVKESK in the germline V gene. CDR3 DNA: TGTGCCAGCAGCCAAGATGCGGGCCAGCTGGGTGAAGCTTTCTTT. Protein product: CASSQDAGQLGEAFF. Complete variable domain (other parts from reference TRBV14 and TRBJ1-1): EAGVTQFPSHSVIEKGQTVTLRCDPISGHDNLYWYRRVMGKEIKFLLHFVKESKQDESGMPNNRFLAERTGGTYSTLKVQPAELEDSGVYFCASSQDAGQLGEAFFGQGTRLTVV.

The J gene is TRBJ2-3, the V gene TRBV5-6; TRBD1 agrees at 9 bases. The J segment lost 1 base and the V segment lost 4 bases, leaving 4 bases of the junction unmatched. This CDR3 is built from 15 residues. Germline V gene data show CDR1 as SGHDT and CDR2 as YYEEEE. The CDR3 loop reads CASSTGQGRTDTQYF. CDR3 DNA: TGTGCCAGCAGCACCGGACAGGGGCGCACAGATACGCAGTATTTT.

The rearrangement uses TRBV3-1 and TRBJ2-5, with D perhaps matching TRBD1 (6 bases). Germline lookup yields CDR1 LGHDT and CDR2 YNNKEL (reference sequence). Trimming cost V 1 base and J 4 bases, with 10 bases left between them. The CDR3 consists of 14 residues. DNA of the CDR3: TGTGCCAGCAGCCAAGTTAGGACAGTAGAGACCCAGTACTTC. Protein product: CASSQVRTVETQYF.

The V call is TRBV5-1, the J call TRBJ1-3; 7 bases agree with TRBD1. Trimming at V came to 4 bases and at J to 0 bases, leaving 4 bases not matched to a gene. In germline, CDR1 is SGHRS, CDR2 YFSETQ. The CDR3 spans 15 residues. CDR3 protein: CASSEQGSSGNTIYF. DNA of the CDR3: TGCGCCAGCAGCGAACAGGGGTCCTCTGGAAACACCATATATTTT.

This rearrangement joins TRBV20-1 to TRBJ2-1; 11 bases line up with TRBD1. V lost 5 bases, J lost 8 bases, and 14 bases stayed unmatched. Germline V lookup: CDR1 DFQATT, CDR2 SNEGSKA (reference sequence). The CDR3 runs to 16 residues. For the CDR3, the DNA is TGCAGTGCTTCGGGCCTCCTGGGACAGGGGGGTTATGAGCAGTTCTTC. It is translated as CSASGLLGQGGYEQFF.

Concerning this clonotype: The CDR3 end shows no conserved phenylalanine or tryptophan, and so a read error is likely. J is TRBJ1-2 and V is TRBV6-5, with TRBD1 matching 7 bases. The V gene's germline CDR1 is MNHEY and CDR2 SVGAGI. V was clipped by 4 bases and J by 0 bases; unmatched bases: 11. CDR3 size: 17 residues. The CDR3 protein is CASSSLARDRTNYGYTL. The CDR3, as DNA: TGTGCCAGCAGTTCCTTGGCCCGGGACAGAACTAACTATGGCTACACCCTC.

In DNA, the CDR3 is TGTGCCACCAGCAGCCCCGGGACAGGGGGCTACTCCTACGAGCAGTACTTC. Protein sequence: CATSSPGTGGYSYEQYF. V gene TRBV15 combines with J gene TRBJ2-7; TRBD1 aligns across 12 bases. Germline V gene sequence: CDR1 LNHNV, CDR2 YYDKDF (reference sequence). V trimming: 3 bases; J trimming: 0 bases; junction bases outside the gene matches: 6. This CDR3 is 17 amino acids long.

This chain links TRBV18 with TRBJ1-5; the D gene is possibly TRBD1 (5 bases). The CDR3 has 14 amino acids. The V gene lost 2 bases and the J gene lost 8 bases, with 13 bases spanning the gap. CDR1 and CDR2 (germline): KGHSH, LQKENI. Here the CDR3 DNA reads TGTGCCAGCTCACCATCGTCGGGGCTTGAGCCCCAGCATTTT. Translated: CASSPSSGLEPQHF.

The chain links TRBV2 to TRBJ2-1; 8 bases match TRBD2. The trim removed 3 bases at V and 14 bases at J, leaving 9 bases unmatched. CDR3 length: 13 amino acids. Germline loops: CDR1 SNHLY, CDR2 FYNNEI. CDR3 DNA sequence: TGTGCCAGCAGTGAGTCACAGCGGGGGCCGGAGTTCTTC. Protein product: CASSESQRGPEFF.

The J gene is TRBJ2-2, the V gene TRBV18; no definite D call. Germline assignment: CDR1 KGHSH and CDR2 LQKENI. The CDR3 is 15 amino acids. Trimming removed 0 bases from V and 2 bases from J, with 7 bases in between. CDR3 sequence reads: CASSPPTQNTGELFF. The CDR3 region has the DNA TGTGCCAGCTCACCACCTACCCAAAACACCGGGGAGCTGTTTTTT.

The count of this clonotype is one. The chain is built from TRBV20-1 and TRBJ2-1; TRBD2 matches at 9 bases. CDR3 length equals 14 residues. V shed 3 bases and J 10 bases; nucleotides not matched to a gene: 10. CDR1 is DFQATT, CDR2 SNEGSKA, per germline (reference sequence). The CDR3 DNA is TGCAGTGCTAGTAGGCTAGCGGGAATACAGGAGCAGTTCTTC. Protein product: CSASRLAGIQEQFF.

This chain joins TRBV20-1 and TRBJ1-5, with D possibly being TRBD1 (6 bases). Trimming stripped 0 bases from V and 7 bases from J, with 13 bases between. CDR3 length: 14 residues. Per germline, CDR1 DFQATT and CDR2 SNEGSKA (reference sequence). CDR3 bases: TGCAGTGCTAGAGACAGGGGCGGGGACCAGCCCCAGCATTTT. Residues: CSARDRGGDQPQHF.

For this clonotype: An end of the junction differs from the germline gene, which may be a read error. Here the CDR3 reads CAISAAGGKSSGANVLIF. CDR3 nucleotide sequence: TGTGCCATCAGTGCTGCAGGGGGAAAAAGCTCTGGGGCCAACGTCCTGATTTTC. This sequence joins TRBV10-3 and TRBJ2-6, with 7 bases that match TRBD1. Germline CDR1 is ENHRY and CDR2 is SYGVKD. The CDR3 extends over 18 amino acids.

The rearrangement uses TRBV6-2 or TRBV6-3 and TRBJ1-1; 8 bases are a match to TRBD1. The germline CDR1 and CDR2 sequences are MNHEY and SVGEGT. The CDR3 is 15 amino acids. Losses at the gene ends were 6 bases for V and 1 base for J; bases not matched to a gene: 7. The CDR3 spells CASSFPGTGNTEAFF. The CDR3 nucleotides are TGTGCCAGCAGCTTCCCCGGGACAGGGAACACTGAAGCTTTCTTT.

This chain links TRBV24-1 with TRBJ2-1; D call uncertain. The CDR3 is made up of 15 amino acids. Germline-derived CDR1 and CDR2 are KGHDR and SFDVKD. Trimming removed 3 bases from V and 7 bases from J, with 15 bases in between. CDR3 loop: CATSDTATSGNEQFF. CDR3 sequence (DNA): TGTGCCACCAGTGATACGGCGACCTCTGGAAATGAGCAGTTCTTC.

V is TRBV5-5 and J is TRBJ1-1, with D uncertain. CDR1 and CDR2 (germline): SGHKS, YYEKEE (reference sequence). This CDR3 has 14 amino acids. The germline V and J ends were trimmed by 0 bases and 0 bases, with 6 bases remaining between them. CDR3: CASSLALLNTEAFF. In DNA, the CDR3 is TGTGCCAGCAGCTTGGCGCTACTGAACACTGAAGCTTTCTTT.

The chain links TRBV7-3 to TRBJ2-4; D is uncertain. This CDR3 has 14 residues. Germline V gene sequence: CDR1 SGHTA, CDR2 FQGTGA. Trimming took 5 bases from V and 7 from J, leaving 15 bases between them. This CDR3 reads CASSQSAGSNIQYF. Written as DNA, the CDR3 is TGTGCCAGCAGCCAATCTGCTGGTAGCAACATTCAGTACTTC.